The sequence of this T cell receptor (beta chain) was determined in a study of T cells in localized non-small cell lung cancer. Study outcomes and limitations: Within adjacent lung there appeared a median approximately 62 of the top 100 tumor clones. In the blood, greater T cell density corresponded to longer overall survival. Measurement of T cell clonality placed uninvolved adjacent lung highest, above the level in tumor.

A remark on this clone: Antigen: not known.

TCRdb's copy holds only in-frame clones and misses some; the assay was immunoSEQ multiplex PCR. The sample has about 28,000 clones, around 90% seen once. Germline CDR1 and CDR2: WNHNN and SYGVQD (reference sequence). This CDR3 has 13 amino acids. Trimming removed 6 bases at V and 6 bases at J, with 15 bases between. The clonotype originates from a woman aged 35-75 years with stage I lung adenocarcinoma. The V and J genes are TRBV10-1 and TRBJ2-7; D is ambiguous. The source was peripheral blood, collected before any cancer treatment. The CDR3 coding sequence is TGCGCCAGCAGCTATACAGTTCCTGGCGAGCAGTACTTC. Translating gives CASSYTVPGEQYF.